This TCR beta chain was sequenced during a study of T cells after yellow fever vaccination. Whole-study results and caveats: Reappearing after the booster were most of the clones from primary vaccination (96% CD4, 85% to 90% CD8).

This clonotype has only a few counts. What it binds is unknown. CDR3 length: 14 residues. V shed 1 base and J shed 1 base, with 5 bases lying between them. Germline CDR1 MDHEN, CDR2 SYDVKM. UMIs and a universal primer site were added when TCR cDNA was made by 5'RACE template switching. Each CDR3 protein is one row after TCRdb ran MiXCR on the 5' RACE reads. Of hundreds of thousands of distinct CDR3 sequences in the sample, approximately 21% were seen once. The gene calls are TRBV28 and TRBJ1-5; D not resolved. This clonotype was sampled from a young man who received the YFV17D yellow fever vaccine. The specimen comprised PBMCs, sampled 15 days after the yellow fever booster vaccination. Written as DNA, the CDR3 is TGTGCCAGCAGTTTATTAAACAGCAATCAGCCCCAGCATTTT. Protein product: CASSLLNSNQPQHF.